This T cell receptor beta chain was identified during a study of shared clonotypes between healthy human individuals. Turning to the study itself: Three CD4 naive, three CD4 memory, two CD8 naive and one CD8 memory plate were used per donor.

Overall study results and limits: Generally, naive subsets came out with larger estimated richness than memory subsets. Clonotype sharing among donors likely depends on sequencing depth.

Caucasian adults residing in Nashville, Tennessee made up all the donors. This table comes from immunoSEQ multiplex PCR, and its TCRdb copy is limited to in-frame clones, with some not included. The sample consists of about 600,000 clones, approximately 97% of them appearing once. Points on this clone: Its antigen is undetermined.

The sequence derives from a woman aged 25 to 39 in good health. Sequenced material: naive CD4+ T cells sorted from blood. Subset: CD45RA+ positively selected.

This CDR3 reads CASSPPGLAGSYEQYF. The CDR3 region has the DNA TGTGCCAGCAGTCCTCCGGGACTAGCGGGATCTTACGAGCAGTACTTC. The V gene is TRBV28, the J gene TRBJ2-7; 13 positions match TRBD2. The germline gives CDR1 MDHEN, CDR2 SYDVKM. The CDR3 has 16 residues. V trimming: 5 bases; J trimming: 4 bases; junction bases outside the gene matches: 8.